These T cell receptor beta chains were read from a single sample in a study of technical replicates of blood from several donors. Here immunoSEQ multiplex PCR was the method, and the copy in TCRdb shows in-frame clones only, minus some. The sample lists tens of thousands of clones, approximately 90% occurring once. Sequences were obtained from PBMCs. The receptors shown here come from a human donor in good health. Some clones in this sample may be carry-over from other donors' samples. The CDR3 runs from the conserved cysteine through the conserved F or W. Each record gives: clone size, D gene, V gene, J gene, CDR3 DNA, CDR3 protein. A D gene is named only where the DNA matches it firmly. Expanded clones get a size class; other rows say once, few or many, or leave the size out.

NA,TRBD2,TRBV7-6,TRBJ2-7,TGTGCCAGCAGCCCTGTGGGGGGGTTGGACGAGCAGTACTTC,CASSPVGGLDEQYF
NA,NA,TRBV7-9,TRBJ2-7,TGTGCCAGCAGCTTTTCTCTCTACCCCTACGAGCAGTACTTC,CASSFSLYPYEQYF
NA,TRBD2,TRBV29-1,TRBJ2-3,TGCAGCGTTACCCCGGGACTAGCGGGAGAGGGTACGCAGTATTTT,CSVTPGLAGEGTQYF
NA,NA,TRBV20-1,TRBJ1-2,TGCAGTGCTAAACACACCTATGGCTACACCTTC,CSAKHTYGYTF
NA,TRBD2,TRBV5-4,TRBJ2-1,TGTGCCAGCAGCTTGGCACTAGCGGGAGGCAATGAGCAGTTCTTC,CASSLALAGGNEQFF
NA,TRBD1,TRBV5-4,TRBJ2-6,TGTGCCAGCAGCTACTATCGACAGGGGACGGTCTCTGGGGCCAACGTCCTGACTTTC,CASSYYRQGTVSGANVLTF
NA,TRBD1,TRBV5-1,TRBJ2-7,TGCGCCAGCAGCGGGGACAGGGGTTACGAGCAGTACTTC,CASSGDRGYEQYF
NA,NA,TRBV6-5,TRBJ2-1,TGTGCCAGCAAGCAGGGGAATACCTACAATGAGCAGTTCTTC,CASKQGNTYNEQFF
NA,NA,TRBV5-6,TRBJ1-6,TGTGCCAGCAGCTCCTACTATAATTCACCCCTCCACTTT,CASSSYYNSPLHF
NA,NA,TRBV7-2,TRBJ2-5,TGTGCCAGCAGCCCCGACTTCACCTACGAGCTGTACTTC,CASSPDFTYELYF
NA,NA,TRBV30,TRBJ2-3,TGTGCCTGTCGGGGGATGGGGGATTGGTATTTT,CACRGMGDWYF
NA,NA,TRBV30,TRBJ1-4,TGTGCCTGGAGATCGGGGTCTGAAAAACTGTTTTTT,CAWRSGSEKLFF
NA,TRBD2,TRBV11-2,TRBJ2-7,TGTGCCAGCAGCTTAGATCGGGTAGCGGGGGCCTCCTACGAGCAGTACTTC,CASSLDRVAGASYEQYF
once,NA,TRBV15,TRBJ2-3,TGTGCCACCAGCAGAGTTGGGGGGTTGGGGACAGATACGCAGTATTTT,CATSRVGGLGTDTQYF
NA,TRBD2,TRBV7-3,TRBJ2-3,TGTGCCAGCAGCTCGGCGGGAGGTGCAGATACGCAGTATTTT,CASSSAGGADTQYF
NA,NA,TRBV5-4,TRBJ2-1,TGTGCCAGCAGCTTCACTTCCTACAATGAGCAGTTCTTC,CASSFTSYNEQFF
once,NA,TRBV18,TRBJ1-2,TGTGCCAGCTCACCCTACGATTTCCCCTATGGCTACACCTTC,CASSPYDFPYGYTF
NA,NA,TRBV18,TRBJ2-7,TGTGCCAGCTCACCACCTGCCGGACAGTACGAGCAGTACTTC,CASSPPAGQYEQYF
NA,TRBD2,TRBV6-5,TRBJ2-1,TGTGCCAGCAGTACCGGGACTAGCGTTCGTGAGCAGTTCTTC,CASSTGTSVREQFF
NA,NA,TRBV6-1,TRBJ1-4,TGTGCCAGCAGTGAGCCCCCTGGGGCAGGGATTGAAAAACTGTTTTTT,CASSEPPGAGIEKLFF
NA,TRBD2,TRBV7-3,TRBJ2-3,TGTGCCAGCAGCTTCCAGCGGGGGGGAATAGATACGCAGTATTTT,CASSFQRGGIDTQYF
once,NA,TRBV19,TRBJ1-5,TGTGCCAGTAGTATCCGCGGGTACGGAGATCAGCCCCAGCATTTT,CASSIRGYGDQPQHF
NA,TRBD1,TRBV7-9,TRBJ1-6,TGTGCCAGCAGCTTAGCCCTAGGGACAGGGGCTTCACCCCTCCACTTT,CASSLALGTGASPLHF
NA,TRBD2,TRBV4-1,TRBJ2-7,TGCGCCAGCAGCCATATAGCGGGGGCGCGCTCCTACGAGCAGTACTTC,CASSHIAGARSYEQYF
NA,NA,TRBV9,TRBJ2-2,TGTGCCAGCAGCCCCCGCGGCGGGGAGCTGTTTTTT,CASSPRGGELFF
once,NA,TRBV5-6,TRBJ1-1,TGTGCCAGCAGGGCGGCGGATAGGTTGAACACTGAAGCTTTCTTT,CASRAADRLNTEAFF
NA,TRBD2,TRBV9,TRBJ2-3,TGTGCCAGCAGCCCCCTGGGGGTAGCGGGGGTGGATACGCAGTATTTT,CASSPLGVAGVDTQYF
NA,TRBD2,TRBV7-2,TRBJ2-7,TGTGCCAGCAGCTTAGAGTCTAGCGGAGTGGTGAATACCTACGAGCAGTACTTC,CASSLESSGVVNTYEQYF
NA,NA,TRBV28,TRBJ1-2,TGTGCCAGCAGTTTGGGCAGGGTCAGCTATGGCTACACCTTC,CASSLGRVSYGYTF
NA,TRBD1,TRBV5-1,TRBJ1-2,TGCGCCAGCAGCTCCGACAGGGAGGTCTATGGCTACACCTTC,CASSSDREVYGYTF
NA,NA,TRBV7-9,TRBJ2-7,TGTGCCAGCAGCCACGTATCCCCTACAGGACCCACTTTC,CASSHVSPTGPTF